These T cell receptor beta chains were read from a single sample in a study of cytomegalovirus exposure and HLA in healthy donors. This table comes from immunoSEQ multiplex PCR, and its TCRdb copy is limited to in-frame clones, with some not included. The repertoire holds about 79,000 clones, with roughly 93% as singletons. Material: PBMCs. The receptors shown here come from a woman aged 30 to 39 in good health and CMV-seronegative. Each CDR3 is given without its conserved first and last residue.

v_call: TRBV6-1; j_call: TRBJ1-5; cdr3_aa: ASSDIPGQGNQPQH
v_call: TRBV7-3; j_call: TRBJ2-2; cdr3_aa: ASSKMGQTTGELF
v_call: TRBV6-6; j_call: TRBJ2-7; cdr3_aa: ASSYGTGLGEQY
v_call: TRBV9; j_call: TRBJ2-1; cdr3_aa: ASSVVPQYNEQF
v_call: TRBV21-1; j_call: TRBJ1-3; cdr3_aa: ASSTAIY
v_call: TRBV18; j_call: TRBJ2-3; cdr3_aa: ASSPSGGGTDTQY
v_call: TRBV7-6; j_call: TRBJ1-1; cdr3_aa: ASSLEARVNTEAF
v_call: TRBV5-6; j_call: TRBJ2-3; cdr3_aa: ASASPVVADTQY
v_call: TRBV14; j_call: TRBJ2-1; cdr3_aa: ASSQDRASGYSEQF
v_call: TRBV6-5; j_call: TRBJ1-1; cdr3_aa: ASSSGTPQAEAF
v_call: TRBV5-1; j_call: TRBJ2-1; cdr3_aa: ASSFQGVNYNEQF
v_call: TRBV7-2; j_call: TRBJ2-1; cdr3_aa: ASSLGMRGGFNEQF
v_call: TRBV11-2; j_call: TRBJ2-5; cdr3_aa: ASSFALETQY
v_call: TRBV7-9; j_call: TRBJ2-1; cdr3_aa: ASSPRQYNEQF
v_call: TRBV7-3; j_call: TRBJ2-3; cdr3_aa: ASSPGLAGGMRDTQY
v_call: TRBV27; j_call: TRBJ1-5; cdr3_aa: ASHPGGGGNQPQH
v_call: TRBV30; j_call: TRBJ1-4; cdr3_aa: AWNQGRVGEKLF
v_call: TRBV9; j_call: TRBJ2-5; cdr3_aa: ASSVGDYDETQY
v_call: TRBV15; j_call: TRBJ1-1; cdr3_aa: ATRIGTGVGTVNTEAF
v_call: TRBV6-1; j_call: TRBJ1-5; cdr3_aa: ASSEDPRNQPQH
v_call: TRBV28; j_call: TRBJ1-3; cdr3_aa: ASRDRRGGLHTIY
v_call: TRBV18; j_call: TRBJ2-7; cdr3_aa: ASSPQQGMGEQY
v_call: TRBV27; j_call: TRBJ2-1; cdr3_aa: ASSSTSGGGEQF
v_call: TRBV19; j_call: TRBJ2-1; cdr3_aa: ASRGHTYNEQF
v_call: TRBV4-3; j_call: TRBJ2-5; cdr3_aa: ASSQDLTGAVETQY
v_call: TRBV13; j_call: TRBJ2-7; cdr3_aa: ASSLSGEQY
v_call: TRBV21-1; j_call: TRBJ1-2; cdr3_aa: ASSRVVLGVNYGYT
v_call: TRBV7-9; j_call: TRBJ1-2; cdr3_aa: ASSLDRGIYGYT
v_call: TRBV18; j_call: TRBJ1-5; cdr3_aa: ASSPTGGEQPQH
v_call: TRBV6-6; j_call: TRBJ2-3; cdr3_aa: ASSVSGRSTDTQY
v_call: TRBV5-1; j_call: TRBJ1-2; cdr3_aa: ASSSSGGLNYGYT
v_call: TRBV2; j_call: TRBJ2-1; cdr3_aa: ASKKREGFHEQF
v_call: TRBV11-1; j_call: TRBJ1-6; cdr3_aa: ASSLGHPGQGDSPLH
v_call: TRBV7-9; j_call: TRBJ2-7; cdr3_aa: ASSLPEGAYEQY
v_call: TRBV7-6; j_call: TRBJ2-5; cdr3_aa: ASSQTGTARETQY
v_call: TRBV7-2; j_call: TRBJ2-6; cdr3_aa: ASSPRQPSGANVLT
v_call: TRBV7-9; j_call: TRBJ2-5; cdr3_aa: ASSPGLAGDQETQY
v_call: TRBV2; j_call: TRBJ1-5; cdr3_aa: ASSRTVRGNQPQH
v_call: TRBV4-3; j_call: TRBJ2-3; cdr3_aa: ASSQDWGGLTDTQY
v_call: TRBV7-9; j_call: TRBJ2-7; cdr3_aa: ASSTTGGAVYEQY
v_call: TRBV7-2; j_call: TRBJ2-2; cdr3_aa: ASSLSQGGGELF